This TCR beta chain was sequenced during a study of blood T cell repertoires in COVID-19. Turning to the study itself: There were acute and convalescent COVID-19 samples, and they came from the United States, Italy and Spain. Sources were T cells, B-cell-depleted T cells, or PBMCs; the material itself was cDNA or gDNA.

CDR1 is SNHLY and CDR2 is FYNNEI in the germline V gene. The CDR3 consists of 13 residues. The V end was cut by 2 bases, the J end by 9 bases, with 12 bases between. In the source study's methods: Reference gene primer amplification yielded estimated nucleated cell counts. The protocol was immunoSEQ multiplex PCR, while the TCRdb copy is restricted to in-frame clones and leaves out a portion. D and trimming come from the DNA, and the V and J calls and clone size come from that table. The sample records roughly 100,000 clones, over 65% being singletons. The chain combines TRBV2 with TRBJ2-3; D call uncertain. Sequencing used peripheral blood. The receptor was isolated from a human donor in a cohort sampled during active COVID-19. The CDR3 nucleotides read TGTGCCAGCAGTGAACCGGCCGGGTTGACGCAGTATTTT. Encoded protein: CASSEPAGLTQYF.